This T cell receptor beta chain originates from a study of T cells after yellow fever vaccination (dated by TCRdb to the late 2010s). Broadly, across the study: Libraries from fractions with low cell numbers were prepared with the SMART-Seq v4 Ultra Low Input RNA kit. To track T-cell clones before and after primary and booster YFV17D yellow fever vaccination, bulk TCR alpha and beta repertoires were sequenced longitudinally. Two healthy male donors made up the cohort, one aged 18 to 30 years and the other aged 30 to 39 years. Blood was collected at multiple timepoints before and after primary and secondary immunization, and bulk PBMC replicates and cell subsets were isolated.

The paper as a whole reports these results and caveats: FACS-sorted repertoires could contain abundant contaminating clonotypes from the bulk population, so computational filtering was required. Because only a couple of donors were included in the study, the extent to which the findings can be generalized is limited. After the booster, most of the clones that had expanded following primary vaccination were detected again (approximately 96% of CD4 and 80% to 90% of CD8), which suggests that memory was broadly maintained. The secondary T-cell response was found to be weaker but faster than the primary response, with a peak reached on day 5 rather than on day 15. A small fraction of clonotypes showed up in both the CD4 and CD8 compartments, probably as a result of convergent recombination.

TCR cDNA was synthesized by 5'RACE template switching, which introduced a universal primer site and unique molecular identifiers. Priming for cDNA synthesis came from both the TCR alpha and TCR beta constant segments. Library amplification involved two PCR steps, and the second step added sample barcodes and sequencing adapters. Sequencing of the libraries was done on either Illumina HiSeq 2500 (2x100 bp) or NovaSeq (2x150 bp). The original methods were these. Demultiplexing of reads and collapsing into UMI consensus sequences were performed with MIGEC, and V(D)J alignment was carried out with MiXCR. Using edgeR on replicate PBMC samples, clonotypes were called vaccine-responding if FDR was below 0.01 and the log2 fold change was above 5 up to day 15. Each bulk clonotype was labeled CD4 or CD8 based on which sequenced repertoire, CD4 or CD8, contained the clonotype at higher abundance. Clones were called with MiXCR by TCRdb after fastp trimmed the public reads at Q25, and only in-frame beta chains were retained. Identical CDR3 proteins give one entry, which carries the most common genes and DNA. TCRdb, not the authors, supplied the V and J calls. This sample has around 350,000 distinct CDR3 sequences in its table, and 6.2% of those were observed once. 14% to 15% of the sample rests with the top ten.

This clonotype occurred many times. This clone's antigen is unknown. No base quality values were provided; no much bigger clone lies one nucleotide off. CDR1 MNHNY and CDR2 SVGAGI are derived from the germline V gene (reference sequence). The CDR3 starts with the cysteine, ends with the phenylalanine, and has 13 residues. Here the CDR3 DNA is all that survives: 39 bases in frame from base 1. Trimming leaves V shorter by 6 bases and J shorter by 3 bases, with the junction holding 5 bases beyond the gene matches. The treatment or condition label for this specimen denotes: live attenuated yellow fever vaccine strain. At each blood-draw timepoint, two biological replicates of bulk PBMCs were obtained. A standard Ficoll-Paque protocol was used to isolate PBMCs from peripheral blood. TriZol was used to extract RNA from bulk PBMCs, from CD4 and CD8 fractions, and from dextramer-positive and dextramer-negative fractions.

Sequencing was performed on PBMCs, taken 5 days after the yellow fever booster vaccination. This TCR derives from a man younger than 45 who received the YFV17D yellow fever vaccine. The chain joins TRBV6-6 to TRBJ2-7; TRBD1 lines up with 7 middle nucleotides. The base sequence is TGTGCCAGCAGCAGACAGGGCATCTACGAGCAGTACTTC. Its amino acids are CASSRQGIYEQYF.